One sample yielded the 25 T cell receptor beta chains listed below, sequenced in a study of shared T cell receptors in the human thymus. Method: immunoSEQ multiplex PCR; TCRdb's copy keeps in-frame clones and lacks some. The sample holds about 610,000 clones, around nine tenths seen once. The same data also contributed to another study, on human thymus T cells.

Source material: thymocytes. The receptors were gathered from a boy in the first two years of life with a congenital heart defect.

The chain links TRBV6-5 to TRBJ2-7; 9 positions match TRBD2. The CDR3 contains 16 residues. J gave up 2 bases and V 2 bases, and 7 bases lay outside the gene matches. The germline gives CDR1 MNHEY, CDR2 SVGAGI. The DNA for the CDR3 is TGTGCCAGCAGTTACCGGTTAGCGGGAGCTCCCTACGAGCAGTACTTC. Its protein product is CASSYRLAGAPYEQYF.

The chain recombines TRBV27 with TRBJ2-3; 10 bases align to TRBD1. The junction had 8 bases not matched to a gene; V was cut back by 4 bases and J by 1 base. The germline V gene has CDR1 MNHEY and CDR2 SMNVEV (reference sequence). This CDR3 comprises 17 residues. Written as DNA, the CDR3 is TGTGCCAGCAGTTCTCGGACAGGGGGAGACGGCACAGATACGCAGTATTTT. Residues: CASSSRTGGDGTDTQYF.

The rearrangement joins TRBV30 to TRBJ2-6; TRBD1 is a possible D gene (6 bases). The V gene lost 3 bases and the J gene lost 4 bases, with 10 bases spanning the gap. The CDR3 consists of 14 residues. The V gene's germline CDR1 is GTSNPN and CDR2 SVGIG (reference sequence). DNA for the CDR3: TGTGCCTGGAGCCCAGGGGCGGGGGCCAACGTCCTGACTTTC. It translates to CAWSPGAGANVLTF.

Only a few counts were recorded for this clone. This sequence joins TRBV28 and TRBJ1-4, with a possible D match to TRBD1 (5 bases). V gave up 3 bases and J gave up 10 bases, with 18 bases separating them. Germline CDR1 and CDR2: MDHEN and SYDVKM. The CDR3 extends over 15 amino acids. CDR3 residues: CASSLGGSGKGKLFF. The CDR3 nucleotides read TGTGCCAGCAGTTTGGGGGGGTCGGGGAAAGGAAAACTGTTTTTT.

This sequence joins TRBV19 and TRBJ2-2, with TRBD2 identical over 11 bases. Germline V gene lookup returns CDR1 LNHDA and CDR2 SQIVND (reference sequence). J lost 6 bases, V lost 5 bases, and 2 bases had no gene match. The CDR3 consists of 14 residues. This CDR3 is CASSRLAGPGELFF. Here the CDR3 DNA reads TGTGCCAGTAGTCGACTAGCGGGGCCCGGGGAGCTGTTTTTT.

The J gene is TRBJ1-5, the V gene TRBV6-5; 9 nucleotides line up with TRBD1. Germline CDR1 MNHEY, CDR2 SVGAGI. This CDR3 spans 15 amino acids. The V and J ends lost 6 bases and 2 bases, in that order; junction bases with no gene match: 5. The CDR3 DNA reads TGTGCCAGCAGGGGACAGGGTCCGGGCAATCAGCCCCAGCATTTT. Translated, it gives CASRGQGPGNQPQHF.

The chain has TRBV9 and TRBJ1-5; 10 nucleotides line up with TRBD1. Germline-derived CDR1 and CDR2 are SGDLS and YYNGEE. The V segment lost 3 bases and the J segment 5 bases; nucleotides outside the gene matches: 11. CDR3 length: 17 amino acids. This CDR3 is CASSERVTGGAYQPQHF. In DNA, the CDR3 is TGTGCCAGCAGCGAGAGGGTGACAGGGGGCGCGTATCAGCCCCAGCATTTT.

The chain uses TRBV2 and TRBJ2-1; 9 bases line up with TRBD1. CDR1 and CDR2 (germline): SNHLY, FYNNEI. J lost 10 bases, V lost 3 bases, and 4 bases had no gene match. This CDR3 has 13 amino acids. CDR3 amino acids: CASSDDRGDEQFF. For the CDR3, the DNA is TGTGCCAGCAGTGATGACAGGGGGGACGAGCAGTTCTTC.

This sequence joins TRBV2 and TRBJ2-7; 7 bases agree with TRBD2. The V segment lost 7 bases and the J segment 6 bases; nucleotides outside the gene matches: 12. Germline assignment: CDR1 SNHLY and CDR2 FYNNEI. This CDR3 spans 14 amino acids. Here the CDR3 DNA reads TGTGCCAGCATTTCGGAATGGGGAGGGCTCGAGCAGTACTTC. It translates to CASISEWGGLEQYF.

The chain links TRBV10-3 to TRBJ2-1, with D hard to call. The V gene lost 0 bases and the J gene lost 3 bases, with 12 bases spanning the gap. Germline CDR1 reads ENHRY; CDR2 reads SYGVKD. The CDR3 is made up of 16 amino acids. The CDR3 nucleotides are TGTGCCATCAGTGAGTCCCCCGAGGCGGACTACAATGAGCAGTTCTTC. Protein sequence: CAISESPEADYNEQFF.

This clone was found a few times. This chain joins TRBV27 and TRBJ2-5; TRBD1 agrees at 8 bases. Germline-derived CDR1 and CDR2 are MNHEY and SMNVEV (reference sequence). Trimming removed 5 bases from V and 2 bases from J; junction bases left unmatched: 7. The CDR3 length is 15 residues. The CDR3 sequence is CASSLGTGPQETQYF. The DNA for the CDR3 is TGTGCCAGCAGTCTTGGGACAGGACCTCAAGAGACCCAGTACTTC.

In the case of this clone: Its ends do not fully match the called genes, so a read error is possible. This sequence joins TRBV7-3 and TRBJ2-7, with TRBD1 matching over 7 bases. Germline V lookup: CDR1 SGHTA, CDR2 FQGTGA. The CDR3 sequence is 15 residues long. The CDR3 region has the DNA TGTGCCAGCAGCGTAACCGGGACAGCTACTTACGAGCAGTACTTC. Translating it yields CASSVTGTATYEQYF.

CDR3 bases: TGTGCCAGCAGCAAAGGAACGGTAGCGGGAGAGGTCTACGAGCAGTACTTC. Amino acid sequence: CASSKGTVAGEVYEQYF. The rearrangement links TRBV21-1 to TRBJ2-7; the table's D call TRBD2 went unverified against the DNA. TRBV21-1 is a pseudogene segment. CDR3 length: 17 residues.

This rearrangement joins TRBV19 to TRBJ2-3; TRBD2 aligns across 10 bases. Trimming cost V 3 bases and J 5 bases; bases outside gene matches: 5. The germline gives CDR1 LNHDA, CDR2 SQIVND (reference sequence). The CDR3 loop spans 15 amino acids. CDR3 loop: CASSMRLAGGDTQYF. Here the CDR3 DNA reads TGTGCCAGTAGTATGAGGTTAGCGGGAGGAGATACGCAGTATTTT.

V gene TRBV11-2 combines with J gene TRBJ1-3, with unresolved D. The ends were cut back, 5 bases at V and 0 bases at J, with 11 bases in the middle. In germline, CDR1 is SGHAT, CDR2 FQNNGV. The CDR3 is 15 residues long. This chain's CDR3 is CASSLDGVSGNTIYF. CDR3 in DNA: TGTGCCAGCAGCCTTGACGGGGTCTCTGGAAACACCATATATTTT.

The chain employs TRBV7-2 and TRBJ1-2; D is perhaps TRBD1 (6 bases). The V and J ends lost 1 base and 4 bases respectively, with 13 bases between them. The CDR3 consists of 15 residues. CDR1 and CDR2 from the germline V gene are SGHTA and FQGNSA. CDR3 sequence: CASSLDREESYGYTF. The CDR3 region has the DNA TGTGCCAGCAGCTTAGACAGGGAAGAGAGCTATGGCTACACCTTC.

The V call is TRBV30, the J call TRBJ1-2, with 7 bases identical to TRBD1. CDR1 is GTSNPN, CDR2 SVGIG, per germline (reference sequence). V shed 8 bases, J shed 6 bases, and the junction held 9 bases outside the gene matches. The CDR3 length is 12 residues. The CDR3 DNA reads as TGTGCCCCCGATGTAGGGGGCGATGGCTACACCTTC. Its protein is CAPDVGGDGYTF.

The chain recombines TRBV2 with TRBJ1-2, with 7 bases that match TRBD1. The CDR3 runs 14 residues. V was clipped by 0 bases and J by 3 bases; unmatched bases: 1. Germline V gives CDR1 SNHLY, CDR2 FYNNEI. CDR3 loop: CASSEATGYYGYTF. The CDR3 DNA reads TGTGCCAGCAGTGAAGCGACAGGGTACTATGGCTACACCTTC.

The gene calls are TRBV11-2 and TRBJ2-3; D remains unclear. V was pared by 5 bases and J by 3 bases, with 12 bases between. Germline CDR1 reads SGHAT; CDR2 reads FQNNGV. The CDR3 length is 14 residues. The CDR3 loop is CASSPLPRTDTQYF. Written as DNA, the CDR3 is TGTGCCAGCAGCCCTCTTCCCAGAACAGATACGCAGTATTTT.

The chain has TRBV6-5 and TRBJ2-1; 7 positions match TRBD1. V was pared by 5 bases and J by 3 bases, with 4 bases of the junction left unmatched. CDR1 is MNHEY, CDR2 SVGAGI, per germline. The CDR3 loop spans 14 amino acids. CDR3 residues: CASSQGTVYNEQFF. Written as DNA, the CDR3 is TGTGCCAGCAGTCAAGGGACAGTCTACAATGAGCAGTTCTTC.

CDR3 sequence reads: CASSGETGSYNEQFF. CDR3 sequence (DNA): TGTGCCAGTAGTGGGGAGACTGGCTCCTACAATGAGCAGTTCTTC. The rearrangement links TRBV19 to TRBJ2-1; weak D call: TRBD2 (5 bases). Trimming took 5 bases from V and 0 from J, leaving 11 bases between them. The length of the CDR3 is 15 residues. CDR1 and CDR2 (germline): LNHDA, SQIVND (reference sequence). The variable domain in full, with the rest retrieved from reference TRBV19 and TRBJ2-1, is DGGITQSPKYLFRKEGQNVTLSCEQNLNHDAMYWYRQDPGQGLRLIYYSQIVNDFQKGDIAEGYSVSREKKESFPLTVTSAQKNPTAFYLCASSGETGSYNEQFFGPGTRLTVL.

The chain has TRBV5-1 and TRBJ2-3, with 9 bases matching TRBD2. CDR3 size: 16 residues. The V segment lost 4 bases and the J segment 3 bases; nucleotides outside the gene matches: 9. Germline V gives CDR1 SGHRS, CDR2 YFSETQ. The CDR3 nucleotides read TGCGCCAGCAGCCCGGGACTAGCAGGGGGGACAGATACGCAGTATTTT. Encoded protein: CASSPGLAGGTDTQYF.

The chain has TRBV28 and TRBJ2-1, with 12 bases matching TRBD2. V dropped 6 bases and J dropped 4; count of bases not matched to a gene: 22. The V gene's germline CDR1 is MDHEN and CDR2 SYDVKM. This CDR3 is built from 21 residues. The chain's CDR3 is CASSAPTRTSGKSPPYNEQFF. Written as DNA, the CDR3 is TGTGCCAGCAGCGCCCCCACCCGGACTAGCGGGAAAAGCCCCCCTTACAATGAGCAGTTCTTC.

This clone was observed once. This rearrangement joins TRBV27 to TRBJ2-7; 10 bases align to TRBD1. Unmatched junction bases numbered 9, after V lost 6 bases and J lost 1 base. Per the germline V gene, CDR1 is MNHEY and CDR2 is SMNVEV (reference sequence). The CDR3 length is 16 residues. CDR3 sequence reads: CASSTSGGQGSYEQYF. The DNA of the CDR3 is TGTGCCAGCAGCACCAGCGGGGGACAGGGGTCCTACGAGCAGTACTTC.

This chain links TRBV15 with TRBJ2-2, with TRBD1 as a possible D gene (6 bases). This CDR3 comprises 16 residues. CDR1 is LNHNV and CDR2 is YYDKDF in the germline V gene (reference sequence). V was pared by 1 base and J by 4 bases, with 13 bases between. In DNA, the CDR3 is TGTGCCACCAGCAGAGTGGGGGCAGGGGTCACCGGGGAGCTGTTTTTT. Its translation: CATSRVGAGVTGELFF.